These 21 T cell receptor beta chains were sequenced from one sample in a study of blood T cells in healthy people across ages. Through a sample-barcoded 5' primer and a J-beta primer mix, a second PCR was run for roughly 7 to 12 cycles. Each CDR3 protein gets one entry after TCRdb re-called the 5' RACE reads with MiXCR. The profile shows 450,000 to 700,000 distinct CDR3 sequences, about 26% of them singletons. The sequenced material came from blood. These receptors came from a woman in her 70s in good health.

The chain links TRBV20-1 to TRBJ2-5, with 10 bases matching TRBD2. Near its end, the DNA agrees better with TRBJ2-7, so the J call may be wrong. Germline lookup yields CDR1 DFQATT and CDR2 SNEGSKA (reference sequence). The CDR3 is 16 amino acids. The CDR3 nucleotides are TGCAGTGCTATACCACCCGGGCTAGCGGGAGTCTACGAGCAGTACTTC. Its protein product is CSAIPPGLAGVYEQYF.

This clonotype was recorded a few times. The V call is TRBV7-9, the J call TRBJ1-1; D is perhaps TRBD1 (6 bases). V gave up 6 bases and J gave up 1 base, with 12 bases separating them. Germline loops: CDR1 SEHNR, CDR2 FQNEAQ (reference sequence). The CDR3 runs to 14 residues. Written as DNA, the CDR3 is TGTGCCAGCAGACCTTCGACAGGGAACACTGAAGCTTTCTTT. Its protein product is CASRPSTGNTEAFF.

In its sample, this clonotype was seen a few times. This chain connects TRBV24-1 to TRBJ2-3, with 7 bases lining up with TRBD1. The germline V gene has CDR1 KGHDR and CDR2 SFDVKD. V shed 4 bases, J shed 3 bases, and the junction held 6 bases outside the gene matches. The CDR3 is made up of 15 amino acids. The DNA of the CDR3 is TGTGCCACCAGTGACGTCAGGGGGAATACAGATACGCAGTATTTT. Its translation is CATSDVRGNTDTQYF.

This clonotype was seen a few times. CDR3: CASSFSRDYYEQYF. CDR3 nucleotide sequence: TGTGCCAGCAGTTTCTCACGGGACTACTACGAGCAGTACTTC. This rearrangement joins TRBV12-3 or TRBV12-4 to TRBJ2-5, with TRBD2 matching over 7 bases. The J call may be wrong; the DNA end is better matched by TRBJ2-7. The CDR3 is made up of 14 amino acids.

Only a few counts were recorded for this clonotype. The junction differs from germline at one of its ends, possibly a read error. The genes are TRBV7-7 and TRBJ1-4; D unclear. Germline V gene lookup returns CDR1 SSHAT and CDR2 FNYEAQ (reference sequence). The CDR3 sequence is 13 residues long. CDR3 amino acids: CTSSLAPGEKLFF. The DNA of the CDR3 is TGTACCAGCAGCTTAGCTCCTGGGGAAAAACTGTTTTTT.

This clonotype was seen many times. This chain connects TRBV5-1 to TRBJ2-2, with D possibly matching TRBD2 (6 bases). CDR3 size: 15 residues. The V gene's germline CDR1 is SGHRS and CDR2 YFSETQ. The V end lost 2 bases, the J end lost 7 bases, and 15 bases lay between the germline ends. CDR3 in DNA: TGCGCCAGCAGCTTCCGCAGAGGGGAGGTCGGGGAGCTGTTTTTT. It yields the protein CASSFRRGEVGELFF.

V and J are TRBV12-3 or TRBV12-4 and TRBJ2-1, with 13 bases lining up with TRBD2. CDR3 size: 16 residues. The V segment lost 4 bases and the J segment 7 bases; nucleotides outside the gene matches: 7. The CDR3 region has the DNA TGTGCCAGCAGTTCACGGACTAGCGGGGGCTCGAATGAGCAGTTCTTC. Protein sequence: CASSSRTSGGSNEQFF.

This clonotype was detected only once. CDR3 DNA: TGCAGTGCTAGCCAACGGACAGGCTATGGCTACACCTTC. Its translation is CSASQRTGYGYTF. V gene TRBV20-1 combines with J gene TRBJ1-2, with 7 bases identical to TRBD1. Germline CDR1 reads DFQATT; CDR2 reads SNEGSKA (reference sequence). V dropped 3 bases and J dropped 4; count of bases not matched to a gene: 5. The length of the CDR3 is 13 residues.

This clonotype was counted a few times. V usage is TRBV20-1 and J usage is TRBJ2-1; TRBD2 agrees at 8 bases. V gave up 5 bases and J gave up 12 bases; unmatched junction bases: 9. The CDR3 length is 12 residues. Germline CDR1 and CDR2: DFQATT and SNEGSKA (reference sequence). The CDR3 loop is CSAGGLAIAQFF. CDR3 bases: TGCAGTGCTGGAGGACTAGCTATTGCGCAGTTCTTC.

The V and J genes are TRBV6-2 or TRBV6-3 and TRBJ2-1; the D gene is possibly TRBD2 (6 bases). This CDR3 has 11 amino acids. CDR1 is MNHEY and CDR2 is SVGEGT in the germline V gene. With 7 bases removed from V and 7 bases from J, the gap between germline ends came to 8 bases. CDR3 in DNA: TGTGCCAGCAAAAGCGGGAATGAGCAGTTCTTC. Its translation: CASKSGNEQFF.

The J gene is TRBJ2-3, the V gene TRBV7-2; 10 bases fit TRBD2. The CDR3 has 16 amino acids. Germline V lookup: CDR1 SGHTA, CDR2 FQGNSA. J was trimmed by 1 base and V by 4 bases; bases with no gene match: 5. The CDR3 here is CASSSTGTSGTDTQYF. The CDR3 region has the DNA TGTGCCAGCAGCTCCACCGGGACTAGCGGCACAGATACGCAGTATTTT.

The chain carries TRBV6-2 or TRBV6-3 and TRBJ2-1, with a possible D match to TRBD2 (5 bases). CDR3 length: 13 residues. CDR1 and CDR2 from the germline V gene are MNHEY and SVGEGT. Trimming cost V 2 bases and J 7 bases, with 9 bases left between them. The CDR3 nucleotides read TGTGCCAGCAGTTACGGACTTCCTAATGAGCAGTTCTTC. Its protein product is CASSYGLPNEQFF.

The J gene is TRBJ2-1, the V gene TRBV4-2; 13 nucleotides match TRBD2. The J call is uncertain, as TRBJ2-5 better fits the DNA end. The CDR3 spans 16 residues. Per germline, CDR1 LGHNA and CDR2 YNFKEQ. This chain's CDR3 is CASSRGTSGIQETQYF. In DNA, the CDR3 is TGTGCCAGCAGTCGAGGGACTAGCGGGATCCAAGAGACCCAGTACTTC.

This clonotype was seen more than once but under ten times. The V call is TRBV20-1, the J call TRBJ2-1; D gene unclear. This CDR3 spans 14 amino acids. Per germline, CDR1 DFQATT and CDR2 SNEGSKA (reference sequence). V was shortened by 3 bases and J by 5 bases, with 14 bases between the two germline ends. CDR3 nucleotides: TGCAGTGCTAGTGGGTATCTCGTTAACAATGAGCAGTTCTTC. It specifies CSASGYLVNNEQFF.

This clonotype was detected a few times. V is TRBV27 and J is TRBJ2-3; 15 bases align to TRBD2. J was trimmed by 8 bases and V by 6 bases; bases with no gene match: 3. CDR3 length equals 14 residues. Germline CDR1 is MNHEY and CDR2 is SMNVEV (reference sequence). For the CDR3, the DNA is TGTGCCAGCAGAGGACTAGCGGGGGGGAGTACGCAGTATTTT. It translates to CASRGLAGGSTQYF.

This clonotype appeared a few times. A much larger clone sits a single nucleotide away, making a read error possible. The J gene is TRBJ1-2, the V gene TRBV4-1; possibly TRBD1 for D (6 bases). CDR1 and CDR2 (germline): MGHRA, YSYEKL. The CDR3 has 16 amino acids. V dropped 4 bases and J dropped 4 bases, with 19 bases sitting between them. CDR3 region: CASSPEEARGSYGYTF. The CDR3 DNA follows: TGCGCCAGCAGCCCAGAAGAGGCCAGGGGAAGCTATGGCTACACCTTC.

This chain uses TRBV10-3 with TRBJ2-5, with TRBD2 identical over 10 bases. TRBJ2-1 matches the DNA end more closely, so the J call is doubtful. Germline lookup yields CDR1 ENHRY and CDR2 SYGVKD. CDR3 size: 13 residues. The CDR3 loop is CAIGLAGANEQFF. The DNA for the CDR3 is TGTGCCATCGGTCTAGCGGGAGCTAATGAGCAGTTCTTC.

The chain has TRBV7-2 and TRBJ2-7, with D possibly being TRBD1 (5 bases). Trimming removed 3 bases at V and 6 bases at J, with 15 bases between. This CDR3 spans 14 amino acids. The germline CDR1 and CDR2 sequences are SGHTA and FQGNSA. CDR3 bases: TGTGCCAGCAGCTTTTCACAGGCAACCAGCGAGCAGTACTTC. The encoded protein is CASSFSQATSEQYF.

The chain joins TRBV20-1 to TRBJ2-1; the D gene is possibly TRBD2 (6 bases). The CDR3 extends over 17 amino acids. Germline values: CDR1 DFQATT, CDR2 SNEGSKA (reference sequence). Trimming removed 0 bases from V and 7 bases from J, with 22 bases in between. In nucleotides, the CDR3 is TGCAGTGCTAGAGATCTGGAGGGCAGCACGTCGGAAAATGAGCAGTTCTTC. Its protein product is CSARDLEGSTSENEQFF.

The gene calls are TRBV20-1 and TRBJ1-1; tentatively, D is TRBD1 (6 bases). V was shortened by 0 bases and J by 11 bases, with 19 bases between the two germline ends. Germline-derived CDR1 and CDR2 are DFQATT and SNEGSKA (reference sequence). The CDR3 is 14 amino acids. The DNA for the CDR3 is TGCAGTGCTAGAGATCCACCTGACAGGATGGGTGCTTTCTTT. Its translation: CSARDPPDRMGAFF.

The chain uses TRBV19 and TRBJ2-3, with D hard to call. V lost 5 bases and J 1 base, leaving 16 bases between the germline ends. The length of the CDR3 is 16 residues. The germline V gene encodes CDR1 LNHDA and CDR2 SQIVND (reference sequence). The CDR3 DNA is TGTGCCAGTAGTTCCTTCTCGGACGGCGGCACAGATACGCAGTATTTT. It yields the protein CASSSFSDGGTDTQYF.